Each of the 6 T cell receptor beta chains below was sequenced from the same sample in a study of cytomegalovirus exposure and HLA in healthy donors. Both 60 Vbeta primers and 13 Jbeta primers went into the PCR. Only in-frame clones appear in the TCRdb table, and some are missing; sequencing was by immunoSEQ multiplex PCR. The data contain around 94,000 clones, roughly 80% of them seen just once; the ten biggest clones take up around a tenth. Sequencing was performed on PBMCs. The origin of the receptors is a male donor in good health and CMV-seropositive.

The chain combines TRBV7-2 with TRBJ2-7, with D possibly TRBD1 on 5 matching bases. With 1 base removed from V and 3 bases from J, the gap between germline ends came to 13 bases. This CDR3 spans 15 amino acids. Germline CDR1 reads SGHTA; CDR2 reads FQGNSA. CDR3 nucleotide sequence: TGTGCCAGCAGCTTAGGAGAAGGCACAGGCTACGAGCAGTACTTC. Encoded protein: CASSLGEGTGYEQYF.

This clone occurred a few times. The chain has TRBV4-2 and TRBJ2-3, with unresolved D. The CDR3 sequence is 15 residues long. Trimming removed 1 base at V and 0 bases at J, with 8 bases between. Germline V CDR1 and CDR2: LGHNA, YNFKEQ. CDR3 sequence: CASSQGARSTDTQYF. The CDR3 DNA reads TGTGCCAGCAGCCAAGGGGCACGTAGCACAGATACGCAGTATTTT.

The genes are TRBV19 and TRBJ2-5; D may be TRBD2 (5 bases). V lost 6 bases, J lost 2 bases, and 10 bases lay in between. Germline loops: CDR1 LNHDA, CDR2 SQIVND (reference sequence). The CDR3 covers 13 residues. The DNA for the CDR3 is TGTGCCAGTAGGGAGGTACTACAAGAGACCCAGTACTTC. It yields the protein CASREVLQETQYF.

The chain joins TRBV19 to TRBJ2-1; 8 nucleotides line up with TRBD1. This CDR3 spans 18 amino acids. Germline V lookup: CDR1 LNHDA, CDR2 SQIVND (reference sequence). V trimming: 3 bases; J trimming: 0 bases; junction bases outside the gene matches: 10. CDR3 residues: CASSMPWTGPSSYNEQFF. For the CDR3, the DNA is TGTGCCAGTAGTATGCCCTGGACAGGGCCTAGCTCCTACAATGAGCAGTTCTTC.

The chain is built from TRBV5-1 and TRBJ2-7; possibly TRBD1 for D (5 bases). Germline V lookup: CDR1 SGHRS, CDR2 YFSETQ. The CDR3 contains 14 residues. The germline V and J ends were trimmed by 4 bases and 5 bases, with 16 bases remaining between them. The CDR3 DNA reads TGCGCCAGCAGCGTGCAGGGCCTAAATGACGAGCAGTACTTC. Amino acids: CASSVQGLNDEQYF. The full variable domain, completed using reference TRBV5-1 and TRBJ2-7, is KAGVTQTPRYLIKTRGQQVTLSCSPISGHRSVSWYQQTPGQGLQFLFEYFSETQRNKGNFPGRFSGRQFSNSRSEMNVSTLELGDSALYLCASSVQGLNDEQYFGPGTRLTVT.

The chain links TRBV27 to TRBJ2-7; tentative D call: TRBD2 (5 bases). Germline assignment: CDR1 MNHEY and CDR2 SMNVEV (reference sequence). V lost 6 bases and J 2 bases, leaving 17 bases between the germline ends. The CDR3 covers 15 residues. In DNA, the CDR3 is TGTGCCAGCAGCCCCGCCATAGTCGGGACCTACGAGCAGTACTTC. This encodes CASSPAIVGTYEQYF.